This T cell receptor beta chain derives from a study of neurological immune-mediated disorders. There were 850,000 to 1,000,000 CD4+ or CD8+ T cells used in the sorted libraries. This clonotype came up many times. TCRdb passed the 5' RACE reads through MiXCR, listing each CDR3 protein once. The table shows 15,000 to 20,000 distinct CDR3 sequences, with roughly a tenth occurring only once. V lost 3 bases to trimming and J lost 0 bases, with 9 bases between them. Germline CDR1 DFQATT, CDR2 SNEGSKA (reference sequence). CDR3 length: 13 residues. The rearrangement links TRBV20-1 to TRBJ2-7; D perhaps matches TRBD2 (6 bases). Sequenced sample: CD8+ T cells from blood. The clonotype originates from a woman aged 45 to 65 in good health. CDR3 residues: CSARGLYSYEQYF. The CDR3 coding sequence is TGCAGTGCTAGGGGACTGTACTCCTACGAGCAGTACTTC.